The source of this T cell receptor beta chain is a study of OX40 agonist ivuxolimab in advanced cancers. Study overall: Of mixed ages from about 23 to 79 and averaging roughly 64 years, the group was about 80% male. Partial responses were achieved by three patients, of whom one had hepatocellular carcinoma and two had cutaneous melanoma. The study, taken as a whole, reports: Fewer expanded clones were found on average in CD4+ than in CD8+ T cells.

The CDR3 covers 16 residues. CDR1 and CDR2 (germline): MNHEY, SMNVEV (reference sequence). The V gene lost 5 bases and the J gene lost 5 bases, with 19 bases spanning the gap. Data came from immunoSEQ multiplex PCR; TCRdb stores just in-frame clones and leaves some out. The sample shows about 98,000 clones, about 83% of them seen only once. This clone was seen a single time. Its antigen is unknown. Systemic immunosuppression or autoimmune disease history was grounds to exclude patients. J is TRBJ1-5 and V is TRBV27, with D possibly being TRBD1 (6 bases). The TCR sequence derives from an adult with an advanced solid tumor such as melanoma, head and neck, liver or kidney cancer. The sample here was CD4+ or CD8+ T cells sorted from blood, taken in a trial of the OX40 agonist ivuxolimab. The CDR3 DNA is TGTGCCAGCAGTCCCTCCCAGGCAGGGGATCATCAGCCCCAGCATTTT. Translated: CASSPSQAGDHQPQHF.